This is a list of T cell receptor beta chains from one sample in a study of T-cell memory formation after mild COVID-19. Each CDR3 protein is one row after TCRdb ran MiXCR on the 5' RACE reads. The repertoire consists of hundreds of thousands of distinct CDR3 sequences, with more than 15% occurring once and the leading ten covering about 11%. Sequencing was performed on PBMCs or a T cell subset sorted from them (not recorded which). The source of these receptors is an adult woman who had mild COVID-19 (a few samples of this study predate the infection). Cell type and time point are not known. CDR3s include the opening cysteine and the closing phenylalanine or tryptophan. D genes are given only for firm matches. For some rows the clone size is stated as once, few or many, or as a class when expanded; others skip it.

D gene: NA; clone size: NA; J gene: TRBJ2-1; V gene: TRBV7-2; CDR3 DNA: TGTGCCAGCAGCCCCGGACCCCGGAGCTCCTACAATGAGCAGTTCTTC; CDR3 protein: CASSPGPRSSYNEQFF
D gene: NA; clone size: few; J gene: TRBJ1-4; V gene: TRBV7-8; CDR3 DNA: TGTGCCAGCAGCTTAGAACGGATTAATGAAAAACTGTTTTTT; CDR3 protein: CASSLERINEKLFF
D gene: NA; clone size: NA; J gene: TRBJ1-5; V gene: TRBV27; CDR3 DNA: TGTGCCAGCAGTAGTACCGGGCTAAGCAATCAGCCCCAGCATTTT; CDR3 protein: CASSSTGLSNQPQHF
D gene: TRBD2; clone size: few; J gene: TRBJ2-5; V gene: TRBV4-3; CDR3 DNA: TGCGCCAGCAGCCAAGGACTAGCGGGATTAGAGACCCAGTACTTC; CDR3 protein: CASSQGLAGLETQYF
D gene: NA; clone size: NA; J gene: TRBJ2-3; V gene: TRBV9; CDR3 DNA: TGTGCCGGGGTGAGGGCCTGCACAGATACGCAGTATTTT; CDR3 protein: CAGVRACTDTQYF
D gene: NA; clone size: few; J gene: TRBJ2-7; V gene: TRBV12-3/TRBV12-4; CDR3 DNA: TGTGCCAGCAGTCACTATTTAAGAGAGCAGTACTTC; CDR3 protein: CASSHYLREQYF
D gene: TRBD2; clone size: NA; J gene: TRBJ2-1; V gene: TRBV9; CDR3 DNA: TGTGCCAGCAGCGTAGTAGCGGGAGGGTGGAATGAGCAGTTCTTC; CDR3 protein: CASSVVAGGWNEQFF
D gene: TRBD1; clone size: many; J gene: TRBJ2-7; V gene: TRBV10-3; CDR3 DNA: TGTGCCATCAGTGAAGACAGGGACTCCTACGAGCAGTACTTC; CDR3 protein: CAISEDRDSYEQYF
D gene: TRBD1; clone size: once; J gene: TRBJ2-7; V gene: TRBV30; CDR3 DNA: TGTGCCTGGAACCCCGGGACAGGGGCCTACGAGCAGTACTTC; CDR3 protein: CAWNPGTGAYEQYF
D gene: NA; clone size: few; J gene: TRBJ2-5; V gene: TRBV11-2; CDR3 DNA: TGTGCCAGCAGCTTAAGTGGGACTGGGGAGACCCAGTACTTC; CDR3 protein: CASSLSGTGETQYF
D gene: TRBD1; clone size: NA; J gene: TRBJ2-7; V gene: TRBV15; CDR3 DNA: TGTGCCACCAGCTTCGACAGGGACTCCTACGAGCAGTACTTC; CDR3 protein: CATSFDRDSYEQYF
D gene: NA; clone size: few; J gene: TRBJ2-3; V gene: TRBV29-1; CDR3 DNA: TGCAGCGTTGAACACCGGGGCCTGACGGATACGCAGTATTTT; CDR3 protein: CSVEHRGLTDTQYF
D gene: TRBD2; clone size: few; J gene: TRBJ2-7; V gene: TRBV5-4; CDR3 DNA: TGTGCCAGCAGTGATCCGAGCGGGGGGGCCTACGAGCAGTACTTC; CDR3 protein: CASSDPSGGAYEQYF
D gene: NA; clone size: few; J gene: TRBJ2-7; V gene: TRBV7-9; CDR3 DNA: TGTGCCAGCAGCTCCGGGACAAAGTACGAGCAGTACTTC; CDR3 protein: CASSSGTKYEQYF